This is a list of T cell receptor beta chains from one sample in a study of immune cell composition in non-small cell lung cancer. TCRdb's copy holds only in-frame clones and misses some; the assay was immunoSEQ multiplex PCR. Here the sample spans more than 6,000 clones, 65% to 70% being singletons. The specimen sequenced was non-adjacent lung tissue. The receptors derive from a human donor with non-small cell lung cancer. CDR3s include the opening cysteine and the closing phenylalanine or tryptophan. D genes are given only for firm matches. Size tells how often a clone was seen (once, few, many) or the class of an expanded clone, and some rows leave it out.

J gene | V gene | clone size | D gene | CDR3 protein | CDR3 DNA
TRBJ1-1 | TRBV13 | . | . | CASSFRSANTEAFF | TGTGCCAGCAGCTTTCGGAGCGCGAACACTGAAGCTTTCTTT
TRBJ2-3 | TRBV15 | . | TRBD2 | CATSRDSGLAADTQYF | TGTGCCACCAGCAGAGATTCGGGACTAGCAGCAGATACGCAGTATTTT
TRBJ2-6 | TRBV19 | . | TRBD1 | CASSPGTGVSGANVLTF | TGTGCCAGTAGTCCGGGGACAGGGGTCTCTGGGGCCAACGTCCTGACTTTC
TRBJ2-7 | TRBV5-1 | . | . | CASSLVGQSEQYF | TGCGCCAGCAGCTTGGTTGGGCAGAGCGAGCAGTACTTC
TRBJ2-6 | TRBV28 | . | . | CASSLDRSDFLAGANVLTF | TGTGCCAGCAGTCTCGACAGGTCTGACTTCCTGGCTGGGGCCAACGTCCTGACTTTC
TRBJ2-5 | TRBV7-3 | . | . | CASSSEGGVGETQYF | TGTGCCAGCAGCTCCGAGGGCGGGGTTGGAGAGACCCAGTACTTC
TRBJ2-1 | TRBV7-2 | . | TRBD2 | CASSLRGVGDLYNEQFF | TGTGCCAGCAGCTTACGGGGGGTGGGGGACCTCTACAATGAGCAGTTCTTC
TRBJ1-5 | TRBV15 | . | . | CATSRDRPAQHF | TGTGCCACCAGCAGGGACAGACCAGCCCAGCATTTT
TRBJ1-6 | TRBV4-1 | medium-sized | TRBD1 | CASSLFDRGRDPLHF | TGCGCCAGCAGCTTATTCGACAGGGGCCGCGATCCCCTCCACTTT
TRBJ1-3 | TRBV4-2 | . | . | CASSQARGPGNTIYF | TGTGCCAGCAGCCAAGCCAGGGGACCTGGAAACACCATATATTTT
TRBJ2-6 | TRBV5-1 | . | TRBD1 | CASRPGGGANVLTF | TGCGCCAGCAGGCCAGGGGGTGGGGCCAACGTCCTGACTTTC
TRBJ1-2 | TRBV6-5 | few | . | CASSYSMDNGYTF | TGTGCCAGCAGTTACTCGATGGACAATGGCTACACCTTC
TRBJ1-1 | TRBV11-2 | . | . | CASSSRGNTEAFF | TGTGCCAGCAGCAGTAGGGGTAACACTGAAGCTTTCTTT
TRBJ2-1 | TRBV7-9 | . | TRBD2 | CASSVRAGGPYNEQFF | TGTGCCAGCAGCGTTAGAGCGGGGGGGCCCTACAATGAGCAGTTCTTC
TRBJ1-1 | TRBV4-2 | . | . | CASSQGWGGGTEAFF | TGTGCCAGCAGCCAGGGATGGGGAGGTGGGACTGAAGCTTTCTTT
TRBJ2-1 | TRBV28 | . | TRBD2 | CASWTSGRDNEQFF | TGTGCCAGCTGGACTAGCGGGAGAGACAATGAGCAGTTCTTC
TRBJ2-3 | TRBV5-1 | . | . | CASRSERLTDTQYF | TGCGCCAGCAGGTCCGAGCGGCTCACAGATACGCAGTATTTT
TRBJ2-3 | TRBV2 | . | . | CASLAPGLGSADTQYF | TGTGCCAGCTTGGCTCCGGGACTGGGAAGCGCAGATACGCAGTATTTT
TRBJ1-4 | TRBV7-2 | few | . | CASSLEGGFNEKLFF | TGTGCCAGCAGCTTAGAGGGAGGCTTTAATGAAAAACTGTTTTTT
TRBJ1-2 | TRBV10-3 | . | . | CAISESLVTGLNYGYTF | TGTGCCATCAGTGAGTCCCTGGTCACAGGCCTTAACTATGGCTACACCTTC
TRBJ2-7 | TRBV6-1 | . | . | CASRREFLGYEQYF | TGTGCCAGCAGGAGGGAGTTTTTAGGGTACGAGCAGTACTTC
TRBJ1-2 | TRBV30 | . | TRBD1 | CAWSSSRDRGYTF | TGTGCCTGGAGTAGCTCCAGGGACAGGGGCTACACCTTC
TRBJ2-1 | TRBV7-3 | . | TRBD2 | CASSLFGGQREVLSSYNEQFF | TGTGCCAGCAGCTTATTCGGGGGGCAGCGGGAGGTCCTGAGCTCCTACAATGAGCAGTTCTTC
TRBJ2-3 | TRBV11-1 | few | TRBD2 | CASRLAGAGTDTQYF | TGTGCCAGCAGGTTAGCGGGAGCGGGCACAGATACGCAGTATTTT
TRBJ2-6 | TRBV5-6 | . | . | CASSFSPRSGANVLTF | TGTGCCAGCAGCTTTTCCCCCCGGTCTGGGGCCAACGTCCTGACTTTC
TRBJ2-1 | TRBV29-1 | . | TRBD2 | CSVSPPRGRGVRNEQFF | TGCAGCGTTTCCCCACCCCGCGGGAGAGGGGTTAGGAATGAGCAGTTCTTC
TRBJ2-2 | TRBV19 | . | . | CASSLTANTGELFF | TGTGCCAGTAGCTTGACAGCCAACACCGGGGAGCTGTTTTTT
TRBJ1-2 | TRBV5-1 | . | TRBD1 | CASSLEGTDYGYTF | TGCGCCAGCAGCCTAGAGGGGACAGACTATGGCTACACCTTC
TRBJ1-6 | TRBV5-8 | medium-sized | . | CASSLAPAYNSPLHF | TGTGCCAGCAGCTTGGCACCAGCCTATAATTCACCCCTCCACTTT
TRBJ1-5 | TRBV5-8 | once | . | CASSFINQPQHF | TGTGCCAGCAGCTTCATCAATCAGCCCCAGCATTTT
TRBJ1-1 | TRBV28 | . | . | CASSLKWGRDTEAFF | TGTGCCAGCAGTTTAAAATGGGGGAGGGACACTGAAGCTTTCTTT
TRBJ2-3 | TRBV5-1 | . | . | CASSLRDEGATQYF | TGCGCCAGCAGCCTAAGAGACGAAGGGGCTACGCAGTATTTT
TRBJ2-5 | TRBV7-9 | . | . | CASSLYAKGAQETQYF | TGTGCCAGCAGCTTATATGCGAAAGGAGCCCAAGAGACCCAGTACTTC
TRBJ2-6 | TRBV29-1 | . | . | CSVEGGAAGANVLTF | TGCAGCGTTGAAGGAGGTGCGGCTGGGGCCAACGTCCTGACTTTC
TRBJ1-1 | TRBV29-1 | . | TRBD1 | CSVEDTWQGAGAEAFF | TGCAGCGTTGAAGATACATGGCAGGGGGCAGGGGCTGAAGCTTTCTTT
TRBJ1-3 | TRBV28 | . | TRBD1 | CASSLPGQGTGGTIYF | TGTGCCAGCAGTTTACCGGGACAGGGGACCGGAGGCACCATATATTTT
TRBJ1-1 | TRBV9 | . | . | CASSVLQMNTEAFF | TGTGCCAGCAGCGTTTTACAGATGAACACTGAAGCTTTCTTT
TRBJ1-1 | TRBV5-5 | . | . | CASSLGDFPRGTEAFF | TGTGCCAGCAGCTTGGGGGACTTTCCCCGAGGGACTGAAGCTTTCTTT
TRBJ1-1 | TRBV18 | . | . | CASSRTIDTEAFF | TGTGCCAGCTCACGGACAATAGACACTGAAGCTTTCTTT
TRBJ2-2 | TRBV6-5 | few | TRBD1 | CASSYLGQGAGELFF | TGTGCCAGCAGTTACTTGGGACAGGGGGCCGGGGAGCTGTTTTTT
TRBJ1-1 | TRBV2 | . | . | CASQGNMNTEAFF | TGTGCCAGTCAGGGAAACATGAACACTGAAGCTTTCTTT
TRBJ2-7 | TRBV7-9 | . | TRBD2 | CASSLALAGGTYEQYF | TGTGCCAGCAGCTTAGCTCTAGCGGGAGGGACCTACGAGCAGTACTTC
TRBJ1-3 | TRBV2 | . | . | CASSATWAISGNTIYF | TGTGCCAGCAGTGCCACTTGGGCCATCTCTGGAAACACCATATATTTT
TRBJ1-2 | TRBV6-6 | . | . | CASRQGLNYGYTF | TGTGCCAGCAGACAGGGATTGAACTATGGCTACACCTTC
TRBJ2-1 | TRBV7-9 | . | TRBD1 | CASSSSDRDPYNEQFF | TGTGCCAGCAGCTCGTCTGACAGGGACCCCTACAATGAGCAGTTCTTC
TRBJ1-1 | TRBV7-9 | few | . | CASSLLSGHNTEAFF | TGTGCCAGCAGCTTATTGTCTGGGCATAACACTGAAGCTTTCTTT
TRBJ2-7 | TRBV27 | . | TRBD1 | CASSPQPGQTYEQYF | TGTGCCAGCAGTCCCCAACCGGGACAGACCTACGAGCAGTACTTC